A selection of T cell receptor beta chains follows, all from one sample in a study of HIV-infected patients and healthy controls. TCRdb fed the 5' RACE reads into MiXCR, producing one record per CDR3 protein. The sample contains tens of thousands of distinct CDR3 sequences, 15% to 20% of which appear only once. Sequencing was done on a sample of CD4+ T cells from blood. These receptors all stem from a human donor in good health. Both conserved end residues are part of each CDR3. The D gene is left open where the match is weak. Where a row states a size, it is once, few, many or the class of an expanded clone; other rows omit it.

TRBJ2-3,NA,NA,TRBV11-2,CASSLDRDLGGFDTQYF,TGTGCCAGCAGCTTAGATCGGGATCTGGGGGGATTTGATACGCAGTATTTT
TRBJ2-5,NA,NA,TRBV11-3,CASSLHNRETQYF,TGTGCCAGCAGCTTACACAACAGGGAGACCCAGTACTTC
TRBJ2-1,NA,many,TRBV12-3/TRBV12-4,CASSSLEGLEQFF,TGTGCCAGCAGTTCTCTAGAGGGGCTTGAGCAGTTCTTC
TRBJ1-1,NA,few,TRBV20-1,CSARNSNTEAFF,TGCAGTGCTAGAAACAGCAACACTGAAGCTTTCTTT
TRBJ2-7,NA,NA,TRBV18,CASSPPQSYEQYF,TGTGCCAGCTCACCACCGCAGTCCTACGAGCAGTACTTC
TRBJ1-1,NA,NA,TRBV11-2,CASSLNQANTEAFF,TGTGCCAGCAGCTTAAATCAGGCGAACACTGAAGCTTTCTTT
TRBJ1-1,NA,once,TRBV20-1,CSARHTEAEAFF,TGCAGTGCTAGACATACGGAGGCTGAAGCTTTCTTT
TRBJ1-2,NA,NA,TRBV7-9,CASNKDVDGYTF,TGTGCCAGCAACAAGGACGTTGACGGCTACACCTTC
TRBJ1-1,NA,many,TRBV5-1,CASGGGMNTEAFF,TGCGCCAGCGGGGGGGGGATGAACACTGAAGCTTTCTTT
TRBJ1-5,NA,many,TRBV6-2/TRBV6-3,CASSSEVDYSNQPQHF,TGTGCCAGCAGTTCGGAGGTGGATTATAGCAATCAGCCCCAGCATTTT
TRBJ2-6,NA,medium-sized,TRBV19,CASSIAHTSGANVLTF,TGTGCCAGTAGTATAGCCCATACGTCTGGGGCCAACGTCCTGACTTTC
TRBJ2-5,TRBD2,NA,TRBV7-6,CASSSTFSGSEETQYF,TGTGCCAGCAGCTCCACCTTTAGCGGGAGCGAAGAGACCCAGTACTTC
TRBJ2-7,TRBD2,NA,TRBV6-6,CASSYSGGGRTTSGGAPPSYEQYF,TGTGCCAGCAGTTACTCGGGAGGAGGTCGAACGACTAGCGGGGGAGCCCCTCCCTCCTACGAGCAGTACTTC
TRBJ2-7,NA,many,TRBV20-1,CSARDGRAPGYEQYF,TGCAGTGCTAGAGATGGCAGGGCCCCTGGCTACGAGCAGTACTTC
TRBJ1-5,TRBD1,many,TRBV6-6,CASSFIPGGGQPQHF,TGTGCCAGCAGTTTCATTCCAGGGGGCGGTCAGCCCCAGCATTTT
TRBJ2-5,NA,NA,TRBV7-2,CASSLAGGPRETQYF,TGTGCCAGCAGCTTAGCGGGGGGGCCTCGAGAGACCCAGTACTTC
TRBJ1-1,NA,NA,TRBV25-1,CASSEGGRNTEAFF,TGTGCCAGCAGTGAAGGTGGGAGGAACACTGAAGCTTTCTTT
TRBJ2-4,TRBD1,NA,TRBV29-1,CSVCRGNKNIQYF,TGCAGCGTTTGCAGGGGGAACAAAAACATTCAGTACTTC
TRBJ1-3,NA,NA,TRBV12-3/TRBV12-4,CASSFWGPSGNTIYF,TGTGCCAGCAGTTTTTGGGGGCCCTCGGGAAACACCATATATTTT
TRBJ2-7,TRBD2,NA,TRBV30,CAWTKMGVAGNHEQYF,TGTGCCTGGACCAAAATGGGGGTAGCGGGAAACCACGAGCAGTACTTC
TRBJ2-1,NA,NA,TRBV20-1,CSARGGASYNEQFF,TGCAGTGCTAGAGGGGGGGCATCCTACAATGAGCAGTTCTTC
TRBJ2-5,NA,NA,TRBV10-2,CASSEVVGRGTQYF,TGCGCCAGCAGTGAGGTCGTCGGACGGGGGACCCAGTACTTC
TRBJ2-2,NA,few,TRBV4-2,CASSQDRWTGELFF,TGTGCCAGCAGCCAAGATCGCTGGACCGGGGAGCTGTTTTTT
TRBJ2-5,NA,many,TRBV30,CAWSVHSGYQETQYF,TGTGCCTGGAGTGTACATTCGGGGTACCAAGAGACCCAGTACTTC
TRBJ1-5,TRBD1,many,TRBV29-1,CSVERWAGGSWQPQHF,TGCAGCGTTGAACGCTGGGCAGGGGGTTCTTGGCAGCCCCAGCATTTT
TRBJ2-3,NA,many,TRBV7-8,CASSLKRDYTDTQYF,TGTGCCAGCAGCTTAAAGCGAGACTACACAGATACGCAGTATTTT
TRBJ2-4,NA,NA,TRBV15,CATSRDQDRNIQYF,TGTGCCACCAGCAGAGATCAAGACCGAAACATTCAGTACTTC
TRBJ1-5,TRBD1,few,TRBV20-1,CSAKSPRQGGQPQHF,TGCAGTGCTAAAAGTCCCCGACAGGGCGGTCAGCCCCAGCATTTT
TRBJ1-1,NA,NA,TRBV30,CAWKVVLNTEAFF,TGTGCCTGGAAGGTAGTTTTGAACACTGAAGCTTTCTTT
TRBJ2-3,NA,NA,TRBV19,CASRDPAGRAIGTQYF,TGTGCCAGTCGAGACCCAGCGGGCCGGGCGATCGGTACGCAGTATTTT
TRBJ2-7,TRBD2,NA,TRBV5-4,CASSLSGASSYEQYF,TGTGCCAGCAGCTTAAGCGGGGCGAGCTCCTACGAGCAGTACTTC